Below, 3 T cell receptor beta chains from the same sample are listed, as sequenced in a study of CD8 T cell repertoires and HIV-1 epitope variants. Clones were sequenced by immunoSEQ multiplex PCR, and TCRdb holds only the in-frame ones, with some missing. The table has about 4,800 clones, about three fifths seen once. For these TCRs, the target antigens are not known. Input material: cultured CD8+ T cells derived from PBMCs. These receptors all come from a male donor with HIV.

Sample share makes this clone medium-sized. This sequence joins TRBV6-4 and TRBJ1-6; D unclear. The CDR3 sequence is 13 residues long. Germline assignment: CDR1 MRHNA and CDR2 SNTAGT. Trimming removed 2 bases from V and 5 bases from J, with 4 bases in between. CDR3 region: CASSDGDNSPLHF. The CDR3 coding sequence is TGTGCCAGCAGTGACGGAGATAATTCACCCCTCCACTTT.

This clone was detected a few times. The chain links TRBV6-5 to TRBJ2-6; D is uncertain. Trimming shortened V by 0 bases and J by 0 bases, and 3 bases separated the two germline ends. Germline CDR1 MNHEY, CDR2 SVGAGI. CDR3 length: 15 amino acids. The CDR3 DNA follows: TGTGCCAGCAGTTACTCCTTCTCTGGGGCCAACGTCCTGACTTTC. It yields the protein CASSYSFSGANVLTF.

This rearrangement joins TRBV19 to TRBJ2-3; D is ambiguous. The ends were cut back, 3 bases at V and 4 bases at J, with 8 bases in the middle. This CDR3 comprises 13 residues. Germline V CDR1 and CDR2: LNHDA, SQIVND (reference sequence). The CDR3 spells CASSILNPDTQYF. Here the CDR3 DNA reads TGTGCCAGTAGTATTCTAAACCCAGATACGCAGTATTTT.